This T cell receptor (beta chain) was documented in a study of CD8 T cells in Susac syndrome. TCR beta was sequenced from blood CD8+ and CD4+ T cells. Negative isolation was used for CD8+ and CD4+ T cells and FACS enrichment for TEMRA cells. Findings and limits, study-wide: It was acknowledged in the study that its TCR sequencing and HLA analysis involved a relatively small number of individuals.

Reverse transcription of roughly 0.45 to 1 ug RNA used random hexamers. The immunoSEQ assay covered 54 Vbeta and 13 Jbeta segments for CDR3. TCRdb processed the immunoSEQ multiplex PCR reads anew with MiXCR; each CDR3 protein has one entry. This table holds 130,000 or so distinct CDR3 sequences, about 93% found once. The CDR3 extends over 14 amino acids. The V end lost 7 bases, the J end lost 2 bases, and 14 bases lay between the germline ends. In regard to this clonotype: Its antigen is still unknown.

The receptor was derived from a human donor with multiple sclerosis. This chain uses TRBV12-3 or TRBV12-4 with TRBJ1-2; D is possibly TRBD1 (5 bases). Input material: CD8+ T cells from PBMCs. CDR3 sequence: CASKDQDTNYGYTF. The DNA of the CDR3 is TGTGCCAGCAAAGACCAGGACACCAACTATGGCTACACCTTC.